A single sample gave rise to the 7 T cell receptor beta chains below, sequenced in a study of blood T cell repertoires in COVID-19. Data came from immunoSEQ multiplex PCR; TCRdb stores just in-frame clones and leaves some out. The sample gives 300,000 to 500,000 clones, roughly 90% of which show up once; approximately 1% is in the top ten. Sequencing was carried out using PBMCs or T cells enriched from blood (not recorded which). The receptors derive from a woman younger than 45 with acute COVID-19.

The rearrangement links TRBV5-5 to TRBJ1-4, with 9 bases identical to TRBD1. Germline V lookup: CDR1 SGHKS, CDR2 YYEKEE (reference sequence). With 1 base clipped from V and 11 bases from J, the junction kept 9 bases outside the gene matches. The CDR3 runs 15 residues. The CDR3 DNA is TGTGCCAGCAGCTTGCCCGGACAGGGGAGAGAGAAACTGTTTTTT. Protein: CASSLPGQGREKLFF.

The gene calls are TRBV3-1 (or the pseudogene TRBV3-2) and TRBJ1-5; tentative D call: TRBD1 (6 bases). Germline lookup yields CDR1 LGHDT and CDR2 YNNKEL (reference sequence). CDR3 size: 16 residues. V gave up 0 bases and J gave up 6 bases, with 15 bases separating them. CDR3 loop: CASSQEGRGTGQPQHF. DNA for the CDR3: TGTGCCAGCAGCCAAGAGGGCAGGGGTACGGGTCAGCCCCAGCATTTT.

The gene calls are TRBV6-5 and TRBJ2-4; 7 bases are shared with TRBD1. The germline V gene encodes CDR1 MNHEY and CDR2 SVGAGI. V lost 7 bases to trimming and J lost 4 bases; unmatched junction nucleotides: 10. The CDR3 consists of 15 residues. The CDR3 sequence: CASTPPGQAKNIQYF. CDR3 bases: TGTGCCAGCACTCCACCTGGACAGGCAAAAAACATTCAGTACTTC.

The chain combines TRBV11-2 with TRBJ1-1; D gene uncertain. Germline V CDR1 and CDR2: SGHAT, FQNNGV. V gave up 8 bases and J gave up 0 bases, with 10 bases separating them. This CDR3 is 13 amino acids long. The DNA for the CDR3 is TGTGCCAGCCGTGCACGGTTGAACACTGAAGCTTTCTTT. It translates to CASRARLNTEAFF. Full variable domain (remainder filled in from reference TRBV11-2 and TRBJ1-1): EAGVAQSPRYKIIEKRQSVAFWCNPISGHATLYWYQQILGQGPKLLIQFQNNGVVDDSQLPKDRFSAERLKGVDSTLKIQPAKLEDSAVYLCASRARLNTEAFFGQGTRLTVV.

In this sample, this clone turned up once. The rearrangement joins TRBV7-6 to TRBJ1-4; D ambiguous. The V gene's germline CDR1 is SGHVS and CDR2 FNYEAQ. Between the trimmed V and J ends, which lost 5 bases and 7 bases, there was a span of 11 bases. The CDR3 has 13 residues. The CDR3 sequence is CASSRDFGEKLFF. CDR3 nucleotide sequence: TGTGCCAGCAGCCGCGACTTCGGTGAAAAACTGTTTTTT.

The chain links TRBV29-1 to TRBJ1-4, with TRBD1 matching 9 bases. With 5 bases clipped from V and 8 bases from J, the junction kept 3 bases outside the gene matches. The CDR3 length is 12 residues. CDR1 SQVTM and CDR2 ANQGSEA come from the germline V gene. The CDR3 sequence: CSVKGQGEKLFF. CDR3 coding DNA: TGCAGCGTTAAAGGACAGGGGGAAAAACTGTTTTTT. Drawing the rest from reference TRBV29-1 and TRBJ1-4, the complete variable domain is SAVISQKPSRDICQRGTSLTIQCQVDSQVTMMFWYRQQPGQSLTLIATANQGSEATYESGFVIDKFPISRPNLTFSTLTVSNMSPEDSSIYLCSVKGQGEKLFFGSGTQLSVL.

The gene calls are TRBV3-1 (or the pseudogene TRBV3-2) and TRBJ2-7; perhaps TRBD1 as D (5 bases). This CDR3 spans 13 amino acids. CDR1 is LGHDT and CDR2 is YNNKEL in the germline V gene (reference sequence). V lost 1 base and J lost 3, with 7 bases in between. In DNA form, the CDR3 reads TGTGCCAGCAGCCAAGCGACAGACTACGAGCAGTACTTC. Protein sequence: CASSQATDYEQYF.